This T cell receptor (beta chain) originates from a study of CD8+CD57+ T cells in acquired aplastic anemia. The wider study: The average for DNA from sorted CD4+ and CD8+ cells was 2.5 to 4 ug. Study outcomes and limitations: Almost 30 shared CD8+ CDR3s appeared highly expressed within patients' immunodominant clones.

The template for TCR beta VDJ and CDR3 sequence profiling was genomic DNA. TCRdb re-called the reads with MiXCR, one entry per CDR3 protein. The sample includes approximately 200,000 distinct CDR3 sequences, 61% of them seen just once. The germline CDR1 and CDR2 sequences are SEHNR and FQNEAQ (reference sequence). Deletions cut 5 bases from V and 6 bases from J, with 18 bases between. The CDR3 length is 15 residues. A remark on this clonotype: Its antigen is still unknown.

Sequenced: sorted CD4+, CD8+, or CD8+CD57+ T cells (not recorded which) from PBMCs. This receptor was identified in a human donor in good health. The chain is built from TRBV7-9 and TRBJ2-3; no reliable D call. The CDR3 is CASSPGVRVIDTQYF. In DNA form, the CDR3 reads TGTGCCAGCAGCCCAGGTGTTAGGGTAATTGATACGCAGTATTTT.